This is a list of T cell receptor beta chains from one sample in a study of T cell responses to AZD1222 COVID-19 vaccine. Profiled with immunoSEQ multiplex PCR; TCRdb holds only in-frame clones, not every one. The table shows over 150,000 clones, with about nine tenths occurring only once. Source: peripheral blood, taken on day 0 of AZD1222 vaccination. These TCRs come from an adult in good health. Each CDR3 is given with its conserved first and last residue. Each record gives: V gene, clone size, D gene, J gene, CDR3 DNA, CDR3 protein. A D gene is named only where the DNA matches it firmly. A row's size may be missing; if present it is once, few, many or a size class.

TRBV3-1/TRBV3-2,NA,NA,TRBJ1-6,TGTGCCAGCAGCCAAGGCAGGGATAATTCACCCCTCCACTTT,CASSQGRDNSPLHF
TRBV21-1,NA,NA,TRBJ2-2,TGTGCCAGCAGCAACCGGGGAGCGGGGGGGCCCGGCGGGGAGCTGTTTTTT,CASSNRGAGGPGGELFF
TRBV5-1,NA,NA,TRBJ1-2,TGCGCCAGCAGCTTGGGGACCGGGGTCTATGGCTACACCTTC,CASSLGTGVYGYTF
TRBV18,NA,NA,TRBJ1-6,TGTGCCAGCTCACCATCAAATAACAGGATCACTTATTCCTATAATTCACCCCTCCACTTT,CASSPSNNRITYSYNSPLHF
TRBV7-9,NA,NA,TRBJ2-7,TGTGCCAGCAGTGGCGGTCAGGGAGTCGACGAGCAGTACTTC,CASSGGQGVDEQYF
TRBV5-1,NA,TRBD1,TRBJ2-1,TGCGCCAGCAGCTTGCAAGGGACAGGGACCTACAATGAGCAGTTCTTC,CASSLQGTGTYNEQFF
TRBV6-5,NA,NA,TRBJ2-7,TGTGCCCGATCAACCGGGACACACCCCTACGAGCAGTACTTC,CARSTGTHPYEQYF
TRBV10-3,NA,NA,TRBJ2-5,TGTGCCATCAGGGGGACACTACAAGAGACCCAGTACTTC,CAIRGTLQETQYF
TRBV5-1,NA,NA,TRBJ2-6,TGCGCCAGCAGCTTGGCGGCACAAAGTAAGGGGGCCAACGTCCTGACTTTC,CASSLAAQSKGANVLTF
TRBV7-9,NA,TRBD1,TRBJ1-5,TGTGCCAGCAGCTACGGACAGGGCGGGCAGCCCCAGCATTTT,CASSYGQGGQPQHF
TRBV7-9,NA,NA,TRBJ1-1,TGTGCCAGCAGCTTCGATATGAACACTGAAGCTTTCTTT,CASSFDMNTEAFF
TRBV19,NA,NA,TRBJ1-5,TGTGCCAGTAGTGCCCCGGGGGCCAACAATCAGCCCCAGCATTTT,CASSAPGANNQPQHF
TRBV5-1,NA,TRBD1,TRBJ2-3,TGCGCCAGCAGCACAGGACAGGCTAGCACAGATACGCAGTATTTT,CASSTGQASTDTQYF
TRBV7-2,NA,NA,TRBJ2-5,TGTGCCAGCAGCTTTAGCAGTTTTGGTGGGGGGGAGACCCAGTACTTC,CASSFSSFGGGETQYF
TRBV7-8,NA,TRBD1,TRBJ2-3,TGTGCCAGCAGCTCTGGACAGGGTTTTTACACAGATACGCAGTATTTT,CASSSGQGFYTDTQYF
TRBV12-2,NA,NA,TRBJ1-2,TGTGCAAGTCGCTTAGCGGGGGGAGACTATGGCTACACCTTC,CASRLAGGDYGYTF
TRBV5-4,NA,NA,TRBJ2-3,TGTGCCAGCAGCTTGTGGGGCACAGATACGCAGTATTTT,CASSLWGTDTQYF
TRBV7-2,NA,NA,TRBJ2-1,TGTGCCAGCAGCTTAAAATCCCTAGGACCAGGCCTTGAGCAGTTCTTC,CASSLKSLGPGLEQFF
TRBV29-1,NA,NA,TRBJ1-5,TGCAGCGTTAAGGATTTCCCCGATCAGCCCCAGCATTTT,CSVKDFPDQPQHF
TRBV6-5,NA,TRBD1,TRBJ2-1,TGTGCCAGCAGTTCCTGGACAGGGTACAATGAGCAGTTCTTC,CASSSWTGYNEQFF
TRBV28,NA,TRBD1,TRBJ1-1,TGTGCCAGCAGTTCAGGGGGCCGAAACACTGAAGCTTTCTTT,CASSSGGRNTEAFF
TRBV27,NA,NA,TRBJ1-6,TGTGCCAGCAGCCTGGACCCTCGGGGTTCACCCCTCCACTTT,CASSLDPRGSPLHF
TRBV10-3,NA,TRBD1,TRBJ2-5,TGTGCCATCAGTGAAGGGGTGCAGGGGGCGCAGACCCAGTACTTC,CAISEGVQGAQTQYF
TRBV29-1,NA,NA,TRBJ2-5,TGCAGCGTGAGTGGGGGGCGGGAGACCCAGTACTTC,CSVSGGRETQYF
TRBV7-2,NA,TRBD2,TRBJ2-3,TGTGCCAGCAGCTCGAACGGGGGGGCCTTGCGTACGCAGTATTTT,CASSSNGGALRTQYF
TRBV23-1,NA,NA,TRBJ2-3,TGCGCCAGCAGTCAATCTACAGTTCCAAAAGGCACAGATACGCAGTATTTT,CASSQSTVPKGTDTQYF
TRBV7-9,NA,TRBD1,TRBJ2-1,TGTGCCAGCAGCCCAGGGACAGGCCAAAATGAGCAGTTCTTC,CASSPGTGQNEQFF
TRBV2,once,NA,TRBJ1-5,TGTGCCAGCAGTGAATTGGGAAGCAATCAGCCCCAGCATTTT,CASSELGSNQPQHF
TRBV11-2,once,TRBD1,TRBJ1-1,TGTGCCAGCAGCTACTCCCAGGGGGGGAACACTGAAGCTTTCTTT,CASSYSQGGNTEAFF
TRBV4-1,few,NA,TRBJ2-3,TGCGCCAGCAGCCAAATACAGGAGACTACCACAGATACGCAGTATTTT,CASSQIQETTTDTQYF
TRBV5-1,NA,TRBD1,TRBJ2-7,TGCGCCAGCAGTTCCGGGACAGGGCATCTCTACGAGCAGTACTTC,CASSSGTGHLYEQYF
TRBV6-5,NA,NA,TRBJ1-3,TGTGCCAGCAGTTCCGTCATGGGGGGAAACACCATATATTTT,CASSSVMGGNTIYF
TRBV7-2,once,NA,TRBJ2-3,TGTGCCAGCAGCTTAGGTGGCTTCTCTAGCACAGATACGCAGTATTTT,CASSLGGFSSTDTQYF
TRBV5-5,once,NA,TRBJ2-5,TGTGCCAGCAGCTTCGTGGGCCAAGAGACCCAGTACTTC,CASSFVGQETQYF
TRBV19,NA,TRBD2,TRBJ2-2,TGTGCCAGTAGTATACTCGGACTAGCAACCGGGGAGCTGTTTTTT,CASSILGLATGELFF
TRBV5-4,once,NA,TRBJ1-1,TGTGCCAGCAGCTTCCGACAGGACACTGAAGCTTTCTTT,CASSFRQDTEAFF
TRBV7-9,NA,NA,TRBJ1-2,TGTGCCAGCAGCTCCGTCGACTACTATGGCTACACCTTC,CASSSVDYYGYTF
TRBV2,NA,NA,TRBJ1-1,TGTGCCAGCAGTGAACTGGGGGCGCGGGGAGAAGCTTTCTTT,CASSELGARGEAFF
TRBV6-2/TRBV6-3,NA,TRBD2,TRBJ2-7,TGTGCCAGCAGGCCTTCCCGCGGGGGCTACGAGCAGTACTTC,CASRPSRGGYEQYF
TRBV6-5,NA,NA,TRBJ1-2,TGTGCCAGCAGCCCCCGCAGGGCAGCTAACTATGGCTACACCTTC,CASSPRRAANYGYTF
TRBV6-6,NA,TRBD1,TRBJ1-6,TGTGCCAGCAGTTACGGGACAGCTAATTCACCCCTCCACTTT,CASSYGTANSPLHF
TRBV6-5,few,TRBD1,TRBJ1-6,TGTGCCAGCAGGCGCACCGGGACAGCGTATTCACCCCTCCACTTT,CASRRTGTAYSPLHF
TRBV28,NA,TRBD1,TRBJ1-5,TGTGCCAGCAGTTTACGGGGACAGAGCAATCAGCCCCAGCATTTT,CASSLRGQSNQPQHF
TRBV18,NA,NA,TRBJ2-5,TGTGCCAGCTCACCACCGGCGGGACGGTCCCAAGAGACCCAGTACTTC,CASSPPAGRSQETQYF
TRBV15,NA,NA,TRBJ1-5,TGTGCCACCAGCAGGGGGGGGGAGATCGATCAGCCCCAGCATTTT,CATSRGGEIDQPQHF
TRBV11-2,NA,TRBD2,TRBJ2-7,TGTGCCAGCAGCTTAGGGTTAGCGGGATTCTCCTACGAGCAGTACTTC,CASSLGLAGFSYEQYF
TRBV4-3,once,TRBD1,TRBJ1-1,TGCGCCAGCAGCCAGGGACAGGGGAGCACTGAAGCTTTCTTT,CASSQGQGSTEAFF
TRBV4-2,once,NA,TRBJ1-3,TGTGCCAGCAGCCAAGTGGGAGATCCTGGAAACACCATATATTTT,CASSQVGDPGNTIYF
TRBV5-1,NA,NA,TRBJ1-3,TGCGCCAGCAGCTTGGACAGGACAGCCGGAAACACCATATATTTT,CASSLDRTAGNTIYF
TRBV2,NA,NA,TRBJ1-5,TGTGCCAGCAGCCCGGCCGCTAATCAGCCCCAGCATTTT,CASSPAANQPQHF
TRBV3-1/TRBV3-2,NA,NA,TRBJ2-7,TGTGCCAGCAGCCAAGTGGATTCGGCGGAGCAGTACTTC,CASSQVDSAEQYF
TRBV5-4,NA,TRBD2,TRBJ2-1,TGTGCCAGCAGCTTGGTAGCGGGGGCCCCCTACAATGAGCAGTTCTTC,CASSLVAGAPYNEQFF
TRBV5-4,NA,TRBD2,TRBJ2-2,TGTGCCAGCAGCTTGGACCTAGCGGGGAACACCGGGGAGCTGTTTTTT,CASSLDLAGNTGELFF
TRBV27,NA,NA,TRBJ2-4,TGTGCCAGCAGAACCCCGCGGACTGTTATAGCCAAAAACATTCAGTACTTC,CASRTPRTVIAKNIQYF
TRBV11-2,NA,NA,TRBJ1-4,TGTGCCAGCAGCTTAGCCGGGATACTGTTTTTT,CASSLAGILFF
TRBV10-3,NA,TRBD1,TRBJ2-7,TGTGCCATCAGTGATCGGGACAGGGGGACCTCCTACGAGCAGTACTTC,CAISDRDRGTSYEQYF